This T cell receptor (beta chain) was obtained from a study of blood T cell repertoires in COVID-19 (dated by TCRdb to the early 2020s). Looking at the study overall: Samples covering the acute and convalescent phases of COVID-19 were provided by collaborators in the United States, Italy and Spain. Samples came from the ongoing ImmuneRACE study (first 160 participants) plus 1,254 subjects from 6 global collaborators. The prospective study material was composed of cDNA or gDNA derived from T cells, B-cell-depleted T cells, or PBMCs. The sample metadata nearly always contained a de-identified subject ID, COVID-19 status, age in years and sex. Where available, HLA class I and class II types were obtained from metadata supplied by the sample provider rather than from assay-based typing. The dataset comprised deeply sampled blood TCRbeta repertoires from subjects exposed to, actively infected with, or recovered from COVID-19. The repertoires were released in a freely available public database meant as a resource for research on the immune response to SARS-CoV-2. Here is what the overall study found, with its caveats: How much clinical and demographic metadata was included differed by source and by participant, and the metadata was provided uncurated.

Collaborating institutions collected whole blood in K2EDTA tubes following their own protocols. For TCRbeta analysis, collaborators shipped samples as frozen whole blood, isolated PBMCs, or DNA extracted from either of those sample types. V is cut by 0 bases and J by 1 base, and the space between the germline ends is 9 bases. According to the germline V gene, CDR1 reads MDHEN and CDR2 reads SYDVKM. The CDR3 measures 15 amino acids from cysteine to phenylalanine. The retained sequence is limited to the CDR3, 45 bases, with the frame set at the first base. A word on this clone: Its antigen remains undetermined. Base qualities are not at hand, and no much larger clone is one base apart.

The immunoSEQ Assay, a bias-controlled multiplex PCR, was used to amplify TCRbeta CDR3 regions from genomic DNA. Concerning the study's data processing: The number of nucleated cells in each sample was estimated from the amplification of reference gene primers within the assay. To quantify the absolute abundance of each unique TCRbeta CDR3 rearrangement, sequence reads were collapsed and filtered. Productive Simpson clonality was computed per sample as the square root of Simpson's diversity index over productive rearrangements. TCRdb holds this immuneACCESS table with in-frame rearrangements only. Some clones are missing; in checked studies, unresolved V genes explain under half, and the rest has no known cause. V and J calls plus clone size are reproduced from that table; the DNA served to infer D and trimming. The sample includes roughly 250,000 clones, with approximately 79% observed a single time. The top ten constitute 4% of the sample.

The rearrangement joined TRBV28 to TRBJ2-5; the best D guess is TRBD2, with 6 bases matching. The receptor's source is a woman in her thirties or forties with active or convalescent COVID-19. Specimen: peripheral blood. The sequence in DNA is TGTGCCAGCAGTTTATGGGGGAGGTCCCAAGAGACCCAGTACTTC. It translates as CASSLWGRSQETQYF.